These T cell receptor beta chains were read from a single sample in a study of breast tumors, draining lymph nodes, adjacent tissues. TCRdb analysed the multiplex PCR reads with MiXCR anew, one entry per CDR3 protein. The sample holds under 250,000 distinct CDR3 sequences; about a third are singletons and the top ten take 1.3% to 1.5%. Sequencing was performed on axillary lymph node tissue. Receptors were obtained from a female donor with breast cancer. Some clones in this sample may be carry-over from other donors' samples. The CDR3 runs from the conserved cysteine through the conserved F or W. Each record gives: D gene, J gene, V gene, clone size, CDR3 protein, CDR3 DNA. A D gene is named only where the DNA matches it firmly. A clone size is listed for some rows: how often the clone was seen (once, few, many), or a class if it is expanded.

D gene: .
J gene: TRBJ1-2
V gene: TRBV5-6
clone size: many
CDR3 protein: CASSFGGNYGYTF
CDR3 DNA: TGTGCCAGCAGCTTTGGTGGGAACTATGGCTACACCTTC

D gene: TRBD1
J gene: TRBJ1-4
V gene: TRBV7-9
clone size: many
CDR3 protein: CASSYDRGLDNEKLFF
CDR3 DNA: TGTGCCAGCAGCTACGACAGGGGGCTTGATAATGAAAAACTGTTTTTT

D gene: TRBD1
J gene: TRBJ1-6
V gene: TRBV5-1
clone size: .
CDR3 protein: CASSLTNRGTNSPLHF
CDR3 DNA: TGCGCCAGCAGCCTAACCAACAGGGGGACCAATTCACCCCTCCACTTT

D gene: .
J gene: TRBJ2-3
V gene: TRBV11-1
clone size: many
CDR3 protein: CASSLGGNRLADTQYF
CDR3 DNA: TGTGCCAGCAGCTTAGGCGGAAATCGGCTTGCAGATACGCAGTATTTT

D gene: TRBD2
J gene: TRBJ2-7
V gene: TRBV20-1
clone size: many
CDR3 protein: CSAPRRGAYEQYF
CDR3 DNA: TGCAGTGCCCCCCGACGGGGGGCCTACGAGCAGTACTTC

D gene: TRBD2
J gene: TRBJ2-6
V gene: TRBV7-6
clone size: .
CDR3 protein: CASSLGPGGGNVLTF
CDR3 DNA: TGTGCCAGCAGCTTAGGTCCCGGGGGGGGCAACGTCCTGACTTTC

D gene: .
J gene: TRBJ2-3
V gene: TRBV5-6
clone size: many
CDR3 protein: CASSFRAGYTDTQYF
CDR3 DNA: TGTGCCAGCAGCTTCAGAGCGGGCTACACAGATACGCAGTATTTT

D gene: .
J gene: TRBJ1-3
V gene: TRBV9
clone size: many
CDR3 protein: CASSAVTGQTGNTIYF
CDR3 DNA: TGTGCCAGCAGCGCAGTGACAGGACAGACTGGAAACACCATATATTTT

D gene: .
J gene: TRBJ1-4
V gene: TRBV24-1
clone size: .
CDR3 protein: CATSEYPPGDLATENEKLFF
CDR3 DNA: TGTGCCACCAGTGAATATCCCCCAGGGGATCTAGCGACGGAGAATGAAAAACTGTTTTTT

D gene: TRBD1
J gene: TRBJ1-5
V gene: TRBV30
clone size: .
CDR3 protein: CAWSVAGGPYSNQPQHF
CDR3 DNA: TGTGCCTGGAGTGTGGCAGGGGGCCCGTATAGCAATCAGCCCCAGCATTTT

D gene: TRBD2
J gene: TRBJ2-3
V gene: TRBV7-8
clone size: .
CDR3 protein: CASSLVGEGLSTDPQYF
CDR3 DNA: TGTGCCAGCAGCTTAGTGGGGGAGGGCCTTAGCACAGATCCGCAGTATTTT

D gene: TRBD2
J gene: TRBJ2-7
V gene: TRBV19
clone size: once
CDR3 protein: CASSIDSGLAGARDF
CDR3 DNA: TGTGCCAGTAGTATAGATTCCGGACTAGCGGGAGCCAGGGACTTC

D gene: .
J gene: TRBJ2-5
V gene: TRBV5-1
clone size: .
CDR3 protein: CTSSVAGGRGGETQYF
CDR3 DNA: TGCACCAGCAGCGTGGCCGGTGGGAGAGGGGGGGAGACCCAGTACTTC

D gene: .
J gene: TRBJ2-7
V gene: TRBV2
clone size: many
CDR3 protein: CASSGRAQSSYEQYF
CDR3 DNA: TGTGCCAGCAGTGGTCGAGCCCAGAGCTCCTACGAGCAGTACTTC

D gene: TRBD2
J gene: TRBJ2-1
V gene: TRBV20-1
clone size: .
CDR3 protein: CSARVAGLNEQFF
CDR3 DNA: TGCAGTGCTAGGGTGGCGGGACTAAATGAGCAGTTCTTC

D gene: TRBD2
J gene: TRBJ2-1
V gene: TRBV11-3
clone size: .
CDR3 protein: CASSSREGGEQFF
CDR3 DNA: TGTGCCAGCAGTTCCCGGGAGGGGGGTGAGCAGTTCTTC

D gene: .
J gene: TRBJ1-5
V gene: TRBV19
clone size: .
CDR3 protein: CASSMSRTELGQPQHF
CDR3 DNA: TGTGCCAGTAGTATGTCGAGGACAGAACTGGGTCAGCCCCAGCATTTT

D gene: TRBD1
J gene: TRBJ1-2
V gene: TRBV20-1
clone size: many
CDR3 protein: CSASGQGIFAGYTF
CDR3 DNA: TGCAGTGCTAGCGGACAGGGGATTTTTGCTGGCTACACCTTC

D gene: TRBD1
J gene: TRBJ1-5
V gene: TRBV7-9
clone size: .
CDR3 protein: CASATDRDRGLRCNQPQHF
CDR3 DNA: TGTGCCAGCGCAACCGACAGGGACAGGGGGCTAAGGTGCAATCAGCCCCAGCATTTT

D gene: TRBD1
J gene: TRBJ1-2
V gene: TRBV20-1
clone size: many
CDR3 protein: CSAHGGGENYGYTF
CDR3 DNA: TGCAGTGCTCACGGAGGGGGCGAGAACTATGGCTACACCTTC

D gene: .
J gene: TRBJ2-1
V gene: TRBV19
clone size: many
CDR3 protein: CASTSYYNEQFF
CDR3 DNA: TGTGCCAGTACGAGTTACTACAATGAGCAGTTCTTC

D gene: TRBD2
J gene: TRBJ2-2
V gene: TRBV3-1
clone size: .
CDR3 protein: CARSSSGANTGELFF
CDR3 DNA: TGTGCCCGCAGCTCTAGCGGAGCGAACACCGGGGAGCTGTTTTTT

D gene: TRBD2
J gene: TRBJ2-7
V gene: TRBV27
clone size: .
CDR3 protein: CASSLLAVLPTYEQYF
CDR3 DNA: TGTGCCAGCAGTCTACTAGCGGTCCTGCCTACCTACGAGCAGTACTTC

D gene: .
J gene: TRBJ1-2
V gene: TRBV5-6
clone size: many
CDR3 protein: CASSLKGVSYGYTF
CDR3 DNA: TGTGCCAGCAGCTTGAAAGGGGTCTCTTATGGCTACACCTTC

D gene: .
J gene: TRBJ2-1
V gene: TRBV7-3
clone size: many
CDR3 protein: CASSLEVGAYNEQFF
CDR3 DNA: TGTGCCAGCAGCTTAGAGGTGGGAGCCTACAATGAGCAGTTCTTC

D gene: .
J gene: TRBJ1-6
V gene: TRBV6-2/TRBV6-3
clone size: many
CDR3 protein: CASSEAGATNSPLHF
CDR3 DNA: TGTGCCAGCAGTGAGGCGGGGGCGACTAATTCACCCCTCCACTTT

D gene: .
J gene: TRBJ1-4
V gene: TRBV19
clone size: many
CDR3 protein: CASSWQANNEKLFF
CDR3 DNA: TGTGCCAGTAGTTGGCAGGCGAATAATGAAAAACTGTTTTTT

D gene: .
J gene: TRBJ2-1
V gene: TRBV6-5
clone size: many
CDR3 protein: CASGTPSGPYNEQFF
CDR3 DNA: TGTGCCAGCGGAACCCCAAGCGGGCCGTACAATGAGCAGTTCTTC

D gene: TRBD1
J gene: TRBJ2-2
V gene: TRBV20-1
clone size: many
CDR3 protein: CAGSPGQGDVGELFF
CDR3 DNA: TGCGCCGGCTCCCCGGGACAGGGGGACGTCGGGGAGCTGTTTTTT

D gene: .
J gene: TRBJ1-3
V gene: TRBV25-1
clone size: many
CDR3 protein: CASSFSGSSGNTIYF
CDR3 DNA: TGTGCCAGCAGCTTCTCAGGGAGCTCTGGAAACACCATATATTTT

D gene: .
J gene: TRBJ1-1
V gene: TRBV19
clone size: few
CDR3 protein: CASSIDGRGSTEAFF
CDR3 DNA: TGTGCCAGTAGTATAGACGGTAGGGGTAGCACTGAAGCTTTCTTT

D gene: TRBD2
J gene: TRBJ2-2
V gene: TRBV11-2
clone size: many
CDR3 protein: CASSLTRNRTSGRDTDTGELFF
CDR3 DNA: TGTGCCAGCAGCTTAACTCGGAACAGGACTAGCGGGAGGGATACGGACACCGGGGAGCTGTTTTTT

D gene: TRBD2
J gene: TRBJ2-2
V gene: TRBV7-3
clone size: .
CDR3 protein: CASSLKAGGPRTGELFF
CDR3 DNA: TGTGCCAGCAGCTTAAAGGCGGGAGGGCCAAGGACCGGGGAGCTGTTTTTT

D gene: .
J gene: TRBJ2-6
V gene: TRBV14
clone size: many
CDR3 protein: CASSQDSSGPGANVLTF
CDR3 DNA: TGTGCCAGCAGCCAAGATAGCTCGGGGCCCGGGGCCAACGTCCTGACTTTC

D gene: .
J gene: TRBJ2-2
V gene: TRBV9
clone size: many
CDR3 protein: CASSAFADSSDGELFF
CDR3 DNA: TGTGCCAGCAGCGCCTTTGCGGACTCTTCAGACGGGGAGCTGTTTTTT

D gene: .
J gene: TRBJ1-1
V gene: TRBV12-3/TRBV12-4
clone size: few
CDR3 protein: CASTPVGSNTEAFF
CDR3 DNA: TGTGCCAGCACCCCGGTGGGCAGCAACACTGAAGCTTTCTTT

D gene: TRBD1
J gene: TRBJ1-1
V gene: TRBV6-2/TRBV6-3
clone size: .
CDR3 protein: CASIRQGRVTEAFF
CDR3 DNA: TGTGCCAGCATTCGACAGGGGCGGGTCACTGAAGCTTTCTTT

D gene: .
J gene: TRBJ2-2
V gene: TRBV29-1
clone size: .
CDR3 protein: CSSGVAGELFF
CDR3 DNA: TGCAGCTCAGGGGTAGCCGGGGAGCTGTTTTTT

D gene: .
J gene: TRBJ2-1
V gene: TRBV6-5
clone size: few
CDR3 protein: CASSYSSGSLNEQFF
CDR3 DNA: TGTGCCAGCAGTTACTCGAGCGGGTCCTTGAATGAGCAGTTCTTC

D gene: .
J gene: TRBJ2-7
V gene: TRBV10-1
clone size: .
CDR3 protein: CASSELDGSYEQYF
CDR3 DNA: TGCGCCAGCAGTGAGTTGGACGGCTCCTACGAGCAGTACTTC

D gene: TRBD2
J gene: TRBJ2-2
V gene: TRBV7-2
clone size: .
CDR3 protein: CASSLWSGAGGELFF
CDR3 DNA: TGTGCCAGCAGCTTATGGAGCGGGGCTGGCGGGGAGCTGTTTTTT

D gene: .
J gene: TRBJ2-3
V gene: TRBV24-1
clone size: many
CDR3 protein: CATSDRTDTQYF
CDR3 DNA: TGTGCCACCAGTGACCGGACAGATACGCAGTATTTT

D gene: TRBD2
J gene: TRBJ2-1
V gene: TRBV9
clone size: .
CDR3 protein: CASSFGTSGSEEFF
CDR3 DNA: TGTGCCAGCAGCTTCGGGACTAGCGGGAGTGAGGAGTTCTTC

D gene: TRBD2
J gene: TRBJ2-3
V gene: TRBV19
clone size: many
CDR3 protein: CASSISGRITDTQYF
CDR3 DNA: TGTGCCAGTAGTATAAGCGGGAGAATCACAGATACGCAGTATTTT

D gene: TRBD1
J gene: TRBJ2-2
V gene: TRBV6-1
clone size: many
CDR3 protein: CASRPGGADTGELFF
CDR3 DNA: TGTGCCAGCAGACCAGGGGGCGCTGACACCGGGGAGCTGTTTTTT

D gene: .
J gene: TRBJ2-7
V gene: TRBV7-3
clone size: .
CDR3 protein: CASSLSEGKYEQYF
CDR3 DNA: TGTGCCAGCAGCTTATCAGAGGGGAAATACGAGCAGTACTTC

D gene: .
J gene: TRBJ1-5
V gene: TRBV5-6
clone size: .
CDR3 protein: CACSLRGQPQHF
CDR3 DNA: TGTGCCTGCAGCCTGCGGGGTCAGCCCCAGCATTTT

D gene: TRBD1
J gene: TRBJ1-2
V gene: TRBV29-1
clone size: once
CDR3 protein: CSVEDPPGQGFYGYTF
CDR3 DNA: TGCAGCGTTGAAGACCCACCGGGACAGGGCTTCTATGGCTACACCTTC